The 10 T cell receptor beta chains presented below share a single source sample, sequenced in a study of shared clonotypes between healthy human individuals. TCRdb's table, derived via immunoSEQ multiplex PCR, lists solely in-frame clones and lacks some. This table has 1.5 million to 2.5 million clones, just under 95% appearing once. In the naive CD8 group, cells lacked CD45RO and were positively selected for CCR7, so terminally differentiated effector memory CD45RA+ cells were left out. The source material was naive CD8+ T cells sorted from blood. The receptors were gathered from a young man in good health.

This chain links TRBV29-1 with TRBJ1-3; D is uncertain. This CDR3 spans 14 amino acids. Germline CDR1 and CDR2: SQVTM and ANQGSEA. V was trimmed by 6 bases and J by 3 bases, leaving 15 bases between them. The CDR3 here is CSVSNDYYGNTIYF. The CDR3 nucleotides are TGCAGCGTCTCCAATGATTATTATGGAAACACCATATATTTT.

The gene calls are TRBV9 and TRBJ1-4; unclear D gene. This CDR3 spans 14 amino acids. With 5 bases removed from V and 4 bases from J, the gap between germline ends came to 12 bases. Germline V gene data show CDR1 as SGDLS and CDR2 as YYNGEE. CDR3 region: CASSIDGLNEKLFF. The CDR3 DNA is TGTGCCAGCAGTATAGACGGACTTAATGAAAAACTGTTTTTT.

The genes are TRBV29-1 and TRBJ2-1; TRBD2 matches at 9 bases. The trim removed 5 bases at V and 0 bases at J, leaving 5 bases unmatched. The length of the CDR3 is 15 residues. Germline CDR1 and CDR2: SQVTM and ANQGSEA. CDR3 residues: CSVTHSGSSYNEQFF. CDR3 coding DNA: TGCAGCGTTACCCATAGCGGGAGCTCCTACAATGAGCAGTTCTTC.

V and J are TRBV28 and TRBJ1-4; D unclear. Per germline, CDR1 MDHEN and CDR2 SYDVKM. The CDR3 is 14 residues long. V lost 3 bases, J lost 5 bases, and 10 bases lay in between. The chain's CDR3 is CASSFQSRNEKLFF. In nucleotides, the CDR3 is TGTGCCAGCAGTTTCCAGAGTAGGAATGAAAAACTGTTTTTT.

The chain's CDR3 is CASSFEFRGYEQYF. The CDR3 DNA is TGCGCCAGCAGCTTCGAATTTCGGGGCTACGAGCAGTACTTC. The rearrangement joins TRBV5-1 to TRBJ2-7; D is perhaps TRBD2 (5 bases). This CDR3 has 14 amino acids. CDR1 and CDR2 from the germline V gene are SGHRS and YFSETQ. With 2 bases removed from V and 3 bases from J, the gap between germline ends came to 12 bases.

The chain has TRBV27 and TRBJ2-7, with D uncertain. The germline V gene encodes CDR1 MNHEY and CDR2 SMNVEV (reference sequence). V was clipped by 4 bases and J by 2 bases, with 12 bases between them. CDR3 length: 14 residues. CDR3 sequence: CASSWKVNAYEQYF. The CDR3 nucleotides are TGTGCCAGCAGTTGGAAGGTCAATGCCTACGAGCAGTACTTC.

Only one count was recorded for this clone. J is TRBJ1-1 and V is TRBV2, with D unclear. CDR1 and CDR2 from the germline V gene are SNHLY and FYNNEI. The CDR3 totals 12 residues. The V end was cut by 3 bases, the J end by 6 bases, with 8 bases between. The CDR3 is CASSDIIAEAFF. DNA of the CDR3: TGTGCCAGCAGTGATATCATCGCTGAAGCTTTCTTT.

The rearrangement links TRBV7-9 to TRBJ2-7; D possibly corresponds to TRBD1 (5 bases). The germline CDR1 and CDR2 sequences are SEHNR and FQNEAQ (reference sequence). The CDR3 has 13 residues. Between the trimmed V and J ends, which lost 5 bases and 3 bases, there was a span of 11 bases. The DNA of the CDR3 is TGTGCCAGCAGCCCTCCAGGGAACTACGAGCAGTACTTC. Amino acids: CASSPPGNYEQYF.

This clone appeared a single time. The CDR3 region is CASSQVYGGYEQYF. The DNA of the CDR3 is TGCGCCAGCAGCCAAGTATACGGAGGCTACGAGCAGTACTTC. This sequence joins TRBV4-1 and TRBJ2-7; perhaps TRBD2 as D (5 bases). Trimming cost V 1 base and J 3 bases, with 10 bases left between them. The CDR3 covers 14 residues. The germline V gene encodes CDR1 MGHRA and CDR2 YSYEKL.

This CDR3 reads CASSLLSSGGRTGELFF. Written as DNA, the CDR3 is TGTGCCAGCAGTTTATTGTCTAGCGGGGGGCGGACCGGGGAGCTGTTTTTT. This chain links TRBV28 with TRBJ2-2, with 11 bases aligning to TRBD2. Germline V CDR1 and CDR2: MDHEN, SYDVKM. The CDR3 contains 17 residues. Trimming at V came to 1 base and at J to 5 bases, leaving 6 bases not matched to a gene.